This T cell receptor beta chain was observed in a study of siplizumab effects on memory and regulatory T cells. The study, taken as a whole, reports: Roughly 80-96% of proliferating CD4+ or CD8+ clones defied assignment to a naive or memory phenotype.

With regard to this clone: Its target is unknown.

Here immunoSEQ multiplex PCR was the method, and the copy in TCRdb shows in-frame clones only, minus some. The data show over 95,000 clones, with 80% to 95% seen just once and around 0.16% held by the top ten. Germline V gene sequence: CDR1 MNHNS, CDR2 SASEGT. Trimming took 6 bases from V and 4 from J; bases not matched to a gene: 7. CDR3 length: 15 residues. The sequence was obtained from a human donor in good health. Input material: non-Treg CD4+ T cells sorted from blood. The chain uses TRBV6-1 and TRBJ2-2, with TRBD1 identical over 8 bases. The CDR3 region is CASRQTGALTGELFF. DNA of the CDR3: TGTGCCAGCAGACAGACAGGGGCCCTCACCGGGGAGCTGTTTTTT.